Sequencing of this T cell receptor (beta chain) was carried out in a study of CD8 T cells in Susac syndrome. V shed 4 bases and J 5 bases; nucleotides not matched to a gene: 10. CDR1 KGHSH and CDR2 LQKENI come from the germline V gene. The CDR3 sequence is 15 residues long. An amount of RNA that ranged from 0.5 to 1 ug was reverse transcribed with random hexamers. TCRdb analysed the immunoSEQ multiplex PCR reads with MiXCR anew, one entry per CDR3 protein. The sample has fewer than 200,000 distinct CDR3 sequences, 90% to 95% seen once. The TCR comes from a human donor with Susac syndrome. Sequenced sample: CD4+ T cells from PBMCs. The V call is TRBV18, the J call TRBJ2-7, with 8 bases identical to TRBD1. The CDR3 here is CASSHGQGRTDEQYF. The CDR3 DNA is TGTGCCAGCTCACACGGACAGGGTAGGACCGACGAGCAGTACTTC.